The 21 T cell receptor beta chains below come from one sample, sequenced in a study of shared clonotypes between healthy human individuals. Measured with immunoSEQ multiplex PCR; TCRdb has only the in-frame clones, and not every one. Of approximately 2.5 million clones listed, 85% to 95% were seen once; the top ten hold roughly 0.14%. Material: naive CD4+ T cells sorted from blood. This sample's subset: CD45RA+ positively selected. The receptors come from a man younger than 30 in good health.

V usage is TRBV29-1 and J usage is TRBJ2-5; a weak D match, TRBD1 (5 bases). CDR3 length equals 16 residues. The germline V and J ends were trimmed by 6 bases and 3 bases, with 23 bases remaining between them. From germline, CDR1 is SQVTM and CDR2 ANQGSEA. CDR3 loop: CSVPTGQGRREETQYF. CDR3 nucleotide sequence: TGCAGCGTCCCTACTGGACAAGGTCGACGGGAAGAGACCCAGTACTTC.

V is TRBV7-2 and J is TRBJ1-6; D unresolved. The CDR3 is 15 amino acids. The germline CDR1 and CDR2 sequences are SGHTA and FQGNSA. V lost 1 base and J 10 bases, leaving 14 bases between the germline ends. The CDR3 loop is CASSLVAGPISPLHF. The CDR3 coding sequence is TGTGCCAGCAGCTTAGTGGCAGGCCCCATCTCACCCCTCCACTTT. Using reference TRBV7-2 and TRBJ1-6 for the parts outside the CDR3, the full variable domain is GAGVSQSPSNKVTEKGKDVELRCDPISGHTALYWYRQSLGQGLEFLIYFQGNSAPDKSGLPSDRFSAERTGGSVSTLTIQRTQQEDSAVYLCASSLVAGPISPLHFGNGTRLTVT.

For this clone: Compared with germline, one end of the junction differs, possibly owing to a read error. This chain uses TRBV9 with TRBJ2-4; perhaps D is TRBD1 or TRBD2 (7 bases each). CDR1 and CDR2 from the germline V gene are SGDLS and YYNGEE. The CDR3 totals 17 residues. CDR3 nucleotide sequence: TGTGCCAGCAGCGAAACGGGGGGACAGCTAGCCAAAACCATTCAGTACTTC. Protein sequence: CASSETGGQLAKTIQYF.

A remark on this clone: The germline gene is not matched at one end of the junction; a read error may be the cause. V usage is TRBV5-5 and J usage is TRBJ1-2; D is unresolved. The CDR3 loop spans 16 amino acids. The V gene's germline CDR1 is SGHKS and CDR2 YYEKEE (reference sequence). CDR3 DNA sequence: TGTGCCAGCAGCTTGTCCCCCCGTGGGCAGCCATCGCGCACCGGCTTC. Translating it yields CASSLSPRGQPSRTGF.

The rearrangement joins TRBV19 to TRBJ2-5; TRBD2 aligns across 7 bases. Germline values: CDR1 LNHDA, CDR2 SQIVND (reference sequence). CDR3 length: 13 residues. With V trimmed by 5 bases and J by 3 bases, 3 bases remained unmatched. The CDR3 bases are TGTGCCAGTAGTCGCCGGGGGGAAGAGACCCAGTACTTC. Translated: CASSRRGEETQYF.

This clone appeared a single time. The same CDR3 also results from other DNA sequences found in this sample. DNA of the CDR3: TGTGCCTGGAGACAGGGAAATGAAAAACTGTTTTTT. Protein sequence: CAWRQGNEKLFF. V usage is TRBV30 and J usage is TRBJ1-4; tentative D call: TRBD1 (6 bases). The V gene lost 3 bases and the J gene lost 5 bases, with 7 bases spanning the gap. This CDR3 is built from 12 residues. Germline CDR1 is GTSNPN and CDR2 is SVGIG (reference sequence).

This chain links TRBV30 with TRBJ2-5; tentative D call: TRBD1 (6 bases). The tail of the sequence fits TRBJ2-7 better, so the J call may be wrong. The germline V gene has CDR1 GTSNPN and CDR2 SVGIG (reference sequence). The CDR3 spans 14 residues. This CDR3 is CAWSVVGQGLEQYF. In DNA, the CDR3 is TGTGCCTGGAGTGTAGTGGGCCAGGGGCTCGAGCAGTACTTC.

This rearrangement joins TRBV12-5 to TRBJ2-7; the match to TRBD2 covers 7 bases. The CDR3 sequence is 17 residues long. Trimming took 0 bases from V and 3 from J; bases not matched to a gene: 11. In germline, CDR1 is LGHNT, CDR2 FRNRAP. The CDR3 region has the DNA TGTGCTAGTGGTTTGGTAATGGCAGCGGGAACTAACTACGAGCAGTACTTC. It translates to CASGLVMAAGTNYEQYF.

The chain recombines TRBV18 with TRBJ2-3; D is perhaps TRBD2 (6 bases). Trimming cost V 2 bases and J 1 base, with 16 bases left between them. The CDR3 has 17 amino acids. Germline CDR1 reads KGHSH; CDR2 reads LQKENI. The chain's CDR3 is CASSPFATRSGTDTQYF. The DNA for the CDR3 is TGTGCCAGCTCACCATTCGCGACTAGGAGCGGCACAGATACGCAGTATTTT.

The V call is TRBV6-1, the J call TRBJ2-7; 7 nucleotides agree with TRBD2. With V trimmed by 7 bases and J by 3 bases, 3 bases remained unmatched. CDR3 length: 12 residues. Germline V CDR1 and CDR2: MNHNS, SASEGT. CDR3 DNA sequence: TGTGCCAGCACCACGGGGGGCTACGAGCAGTACTTC. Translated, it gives CASTTGGYEQYF.

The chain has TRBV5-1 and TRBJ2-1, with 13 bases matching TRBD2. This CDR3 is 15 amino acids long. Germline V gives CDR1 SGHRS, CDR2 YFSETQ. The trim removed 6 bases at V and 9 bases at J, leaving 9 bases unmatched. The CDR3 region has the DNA TGCGCCAGCAACGGACTAGCGGGAGTTTCGGGTGAGCAGTTCTTC. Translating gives CASNGLAGVSGEQFF.

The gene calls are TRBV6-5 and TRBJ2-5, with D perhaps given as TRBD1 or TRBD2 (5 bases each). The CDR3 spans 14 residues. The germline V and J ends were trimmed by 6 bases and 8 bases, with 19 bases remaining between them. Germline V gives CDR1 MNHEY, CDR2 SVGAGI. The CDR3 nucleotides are TGTGCCAGCAGCCCCCCTGGGACCCCAGGTACCCAGTACTTC. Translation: CASSPPGTPGTQYF.

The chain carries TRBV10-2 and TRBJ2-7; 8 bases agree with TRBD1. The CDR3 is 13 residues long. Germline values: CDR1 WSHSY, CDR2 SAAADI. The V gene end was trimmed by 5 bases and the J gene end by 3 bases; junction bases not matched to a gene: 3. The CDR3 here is CASSWGQDYEQYF. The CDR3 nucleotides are TGCGCCAGCAGTTGGGGACAGGACTACGAGCAGTACTTC.

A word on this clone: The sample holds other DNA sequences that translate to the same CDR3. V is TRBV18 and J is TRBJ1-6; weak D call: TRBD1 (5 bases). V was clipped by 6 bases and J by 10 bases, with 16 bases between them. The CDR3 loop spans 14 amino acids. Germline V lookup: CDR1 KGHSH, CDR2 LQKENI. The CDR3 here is CASSPQGGGSPLHF. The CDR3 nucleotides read TGTGCCAGCTCTCCCCAGGGAGGAGGGTCACCCCTCCACTTT.

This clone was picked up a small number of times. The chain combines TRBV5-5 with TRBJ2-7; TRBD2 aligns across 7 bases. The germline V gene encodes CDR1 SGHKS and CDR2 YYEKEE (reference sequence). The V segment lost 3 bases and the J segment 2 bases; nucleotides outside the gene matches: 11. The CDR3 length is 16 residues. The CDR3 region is CASSSALAEKTYEQYF. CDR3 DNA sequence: TGTGCCAGCAGCTCTGCTCTAGCGGAGAAAACCTACGAGCAGTACTTC.

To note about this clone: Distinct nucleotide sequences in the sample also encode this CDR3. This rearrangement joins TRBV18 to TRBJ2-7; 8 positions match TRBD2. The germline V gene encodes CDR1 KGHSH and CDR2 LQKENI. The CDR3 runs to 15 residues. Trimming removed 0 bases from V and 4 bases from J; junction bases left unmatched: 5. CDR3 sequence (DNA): TGTGCCAGCTCACCACCCACTAGCGGAGGTTACGAGCAGTACTTC. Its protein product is CASSPPTSGGYEQYF.

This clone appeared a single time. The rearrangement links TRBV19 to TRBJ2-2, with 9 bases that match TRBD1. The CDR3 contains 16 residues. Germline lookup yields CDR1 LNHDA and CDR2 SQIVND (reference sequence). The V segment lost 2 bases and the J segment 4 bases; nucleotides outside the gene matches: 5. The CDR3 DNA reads TGTGCCAGTAGTATACCGACAGGGGGGAGCACCGGGGAGCTGTTTTTT. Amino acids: CASSIPTGGSTGELFF.

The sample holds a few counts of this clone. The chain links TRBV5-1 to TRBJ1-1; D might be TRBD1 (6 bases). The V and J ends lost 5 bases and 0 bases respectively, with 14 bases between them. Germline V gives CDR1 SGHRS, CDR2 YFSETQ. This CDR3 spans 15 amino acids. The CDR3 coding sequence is TGCGCCAGCAGGCCAGCAGGGGTCCTGAACACTGAAGCTTTCTTT. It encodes CASRPAGVLNTEAFF.

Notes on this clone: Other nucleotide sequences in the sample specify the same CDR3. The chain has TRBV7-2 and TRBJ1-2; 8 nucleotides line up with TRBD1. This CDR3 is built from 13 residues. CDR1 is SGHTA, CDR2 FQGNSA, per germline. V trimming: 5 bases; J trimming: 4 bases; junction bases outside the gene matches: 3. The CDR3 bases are TGTGCCAGCAGCGCAGGACAGGGCTATGGCTACACCTTC. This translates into CASSAGQGYGYTF.

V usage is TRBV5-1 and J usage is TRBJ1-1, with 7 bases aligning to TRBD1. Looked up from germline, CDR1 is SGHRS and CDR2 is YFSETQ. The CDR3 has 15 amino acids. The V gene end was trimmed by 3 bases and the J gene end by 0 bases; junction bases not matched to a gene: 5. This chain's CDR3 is CASSSAGTVNTEAFF. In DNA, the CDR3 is TGCGCCAGCAGCTCGGCAGGGACAGTGAACACTGAAGCTTTCTTT.

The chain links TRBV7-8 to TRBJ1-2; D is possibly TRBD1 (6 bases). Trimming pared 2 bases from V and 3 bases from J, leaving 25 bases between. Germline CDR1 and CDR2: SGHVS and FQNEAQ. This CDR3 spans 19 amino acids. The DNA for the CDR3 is TGTGCCAGCAGCTTAACTTCCCCGGCAGCGCACAGGGTTGACTATGGCTACACCTTC. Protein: CASSLTSPAAHRVDYGYTF.